These T cell receptor beta chains were read from a single sample in a study of OX40 agonist ivuxolimab in advanced cancers. Only in-frame clones appear in the TCRdb table, and some are missing; sequencing was by immunoSEQ multiplex PCR. The data contain about 65,000 clones, roughly 84% of them singletons. The material was CD4+ or CD8+ T cells sorted from blood, obtained in a trial of the OX40 agonist ivuxolimab. These receptors originate from an adult with an advanced solid tumor such as melanoma, head and neck, liver or kidney cancer. Both conserved end residues are trimmed from each CDR3. A D gene is named only where the DNA matches it firmly.

d_call | v_call | cdr3_aa
TRBD1 | TRBV7-2 | ASSPRTGGRNQPQH
. | TRBV4-3 | ASSRGGSRNTEAF
. | TRBV4-3 | ASSQDHFGYT
. | TRBV7-9 | ASSLGNTIY
. | TRBV18 | ASSPLEGGTGELF
. | TRBV29-1 | SVEEGHTRQETQY
TRBD1 | TRBV5-1 | ASSQVTGGLNTEAF
TRBD2 | TRBV10-3 | AITGTSPFAEQF
. | TRBV2 | ASSALGGVSNQPQH
. | TRBV29-1 | SGQGRRNTEAF
. | TRBV30 | AWVQDGRPNYGYT
. | TRBV4-2 | ASSQDLGGSNQPQH
. | TRBV19 | ASSPQGYGYT
. | TRBV29-1 | SVVNAYEQY
. | TRBV4-2 | ASSQDQPGFVYEQY
. | TRBV19 | ASSMEGPGRTAQY
. | TRBV18 | ASSRTGLRDEQF
TRBD2 | TRBV27 | ASSPRTSVGVYTQY
. | TRBV5-1 | ASSPQGGLTEAF
. | TRBV18 | ASSPGLPYEQY
TRBD1 | TRBV6-7 | ASNKGQATRTQY
. | TRBV14 | ASSPSGPTSYGYT
. | TRBV5-1 | ASSLRQGNEQY
. | TRBV6-4 | ASSDSKEGEKEKLF
TRBD1 | TRBV9 | ASSVGQGLETQY
. | TRBV30 | AWSRDSGSGNTIY
. | TRBV7-3 | ASSPGIHIADTQY
TRBD1 | TRBV28 | ASSLFGQANGPQH
TRBD2 | TRBV15 | ATSSRGGSFSYEQY
. | TRBV19 | ASRGGVGVNTEAF
. | TRBV5-5 | ASSPVEYEQY
TRBD1 | TRBV29-1 | SVGTGTGELF